These 20 T cell receptor beta chains originate from one sample sequenced in a study of T cell responses to AZD1222 COVID-19 vaccine. Only in-frame clones appear in the TCRdb table, and some are missing; sequencing was by immunoSEQ multiplex PCR. The sample contains some 250,000 clones, approximately 94% of which appear only once. Sequencing used peripheral blood, obtained 28 days after the second AZD1222 dose. These receptors were taken from an adult who received the AZD1222 COVID-19 vaccine.

This chain links TRBV2 with TRBJ1-5; 8 nucleotides match TRBD1. The CDR3 is made up of 13 amino acids. With 7 bases clipped from V and 5 bases from J, the junction kept 4 bases outside the gene matches. Germline loops: CDR1 SNHLY, CDR2 FYNNEI. The DNA for the CDR3 is TGTGCCAGCACCTTGGACAGGGATCAGCCCCAGCATTTT. The encoded protein is CASTLDRDQPQHF.

This clone showed up just once. V gene TRBV6-5 combines with J gene TRBJ1-5; D not certain. The CDR3 is 13 amino acids. The ends were cut back, 10 bases at V and 5 bases at J, with 15 bases in the middle. The germline gives CDR1 MNHEY, CDR2 SVGAGI. CDR3 loop: CATLDLTDQPQHF. DNA for the CDR3: TGTGCCACTCTTGACCTCACCGATCAGCCCCAGCATTTT.

CDR3 bases: TGTGCCAGCAGCTTACAGGGGCCCCCCTACAATGAGCAGTTCTTC. Protein: CASSLQGPPYNEQFF. The rearrangement links TRBV11-3 to TRBJ2-1, with D maybe TRBD1 (6 bases). Trimming shortened V by 2 bases and J by 2 bases, and 10 bases separated the two germline ends. Germline values: CDR1 SGHNT, CDR2 YENEEA. This CDR3 contains 15 residues.

This rearrangement joins TRBV27 to TRBJ2-7; the D gene is possibly TRBD1 (6 bases). Trimming left V 5 bases short and J 2 bases short, with 13 bases between. The CDR3 spans 14 residues. Germline V gene sequence: CDR1 MNHEY, CDR2 SMNVEV (reference sequence). The CDR3 reads CASSKGTRPYEQYF. In nucleotides, the CDR3 is TGTGCCAGCAGTAAAGGGACAAGACCCTACGAGCAGTACTTC.

V and J are TRBV5-1 and TRBJ1-2; TRBD1 matches at 8 bases. V shed 4 bases and J 4 bases; nucleotides not matched to a gene: 6. CDR1 is SGHRS, CDR2 YFSETQ, per germline. The CDR3 totals 14 residues. The CDR3 DNA reads TGCGCCAGCAGCCTGGACAGGGCCTTCTATGGCTACACCTTC. Translating it yields CASSLDRAFYGYTF.

In its sample, this clone was seen once. The chain employs TRBV6-5 and TRBJ1-1, with a tentative D call TRBD1 (5 bases). The germline V and J ends were trimmed by 5 bases and 7 bases, with 14 bases remaining between them. The CDR3 extends over 13 amino acids. The germline gives CDR1 MNHEY, CDR2 SVGAGI. For the CDR3, the DNA is TGTGCCAGCAGTCCCGACAGTTCCTTTGAAGCTTTCTTT. This gives the protein CASSPDSSFEAFF.

V and J are TRBV2 and TRBJ1-1; 8 bases fit TRBD1. The V segment lost 6 bases and the J segment 5 bases; nucleotides outside the gene matches: 8. The CDR3 sequence is 14 residues long. Germline-derived CDR1 and CDR2 are SNHLY and FYNNEI. The CDR3 nucleotides read TGTGCCAGCAGAACTCAGGGGGCGGAGACTGAAGCTTTCTTT. Translating it yields CASRTQGAETEAFF. The full variable domain, with the rest looked up from reference TRBV2 and TRBJ1-1, is EPEVTQTPSHQVTQMGQEVILRCVPISNHLYFYWYRQILGQKVEFLVSFYNNEISEKSEIFDDQFSVERPDGSNFTLKIRSTKLEDSAMYFCASRTQGAETEAFFGQGTRLTVV.

This clone appeared a single time. The gene calls are TRBV5-5 and TRBJ1-4; no clear D. V gave up 7 bases and J gave up 4 bases, with 14 bases separating them. The CDR3 consists of 14 residues. Per germline, CDR1 SGHKS and CDR2 YYEKEE (reference sequence). The CDR3 DNA sequence: TGTGCCAGCCGGGAGGCAGACTTTAATGAAAAACTGTTTTTT. It is translated as CASREADFNEKLFF.

J is TRBJ1-2 and V is TRBV28; unclear D gene. CDR3 size: 13 residues. The V end was cut by 5 bases, the J end by 4 bases, with 11 bases between. The germline CDR1 and CDR2 sequences are MDHEN and SYDVKM. Here the CDR3 reads CASSQPGFYGYTF. CDR3 sequence (DNA): TGTGCCAGCAGTCAGCCGGGGTTCTATGGCTACACCTTC.

V usage is TRBV12-3 or TRBV12-4 and J usage is TRBJ1-1; weak D call: TRBD1 (5 bases). The CDR3 covers 13 residues. V lost 1 base to trimming and J lost 10 bases, with 13 bases between them. CDR3 in amino acids: CASSLDGVGVAFF. The CDR3 DNA reads TGTGCCAGCAGTTTAGACGGGGTAGGGGTAGCTTTCTTT.

This rearrangement joins TRBV7-9 to TRBJ1-1; D is uncertain. CDR3 length: 11 residues. Looked up from germline, CDR1 is SEHNR and CDR2 is FQNEAQ (reference sequence). V was shortened by 0 bases and J by 13 bases, with 9 bases between the two germline ends. The CDR3 sequence is CASSLAFGFFF. The CDR3 DNA reads TGTGCCAGCAGCTTAGCTTTCGGGTTTTTCTTT.

This sequence joins TRBV7-6 and TRBJ1-1, with D perhaps TRBD1 (6 bases). Trimming removed 7 bases at V and 0 bases at J, with 15 bases between. This CDR3 comprises 15 residues. CDR1 SGHVS and CDR2 FNYEAQ come from the germline V gene. The CDR3 DNA follows: TGTGCCAGCACCGAGGGGGACCTATTGAACACTGAAGCTTTCTTT. It encodes CASTEGDLLNTEAFF.

V is TRBV7-9 and J is TRBJ1-1; D unresolved. The germline V gene has CDR1 SEHNR and CDR2 FQNEAQ (reference sequence). CDR3 length equals 13 residues. The V end was cut by 6 bases, the J end by 3 bases, with 11 bases between. CDR3 in DNA: TGTGCCAGCAGTTCGGTCCTTTACACTGAAGCTTTCTTT. Protein product: CASSSVLYTEAFF.

J is TRBJ1-1 and V is TRBV28; the D gene is possibly TRBD1 (5 bases). The CDR3 has 13 amino acids. With 6 bases removed from V and 1 base from J, the gap between germline ends came to 9 bases. Germline V lookup: CDR1 MDHEN, CDR2 SYDVKM. As DNA, the CDR3 is TGTGCCAGCAGCTCCCAGGGGAACACTGAAGCTTTCTTT. Protein product: CASSSQGNTEAFF. Full variable domain (missing parts from reference TRBV28 and TRBJ1-1): DVKVTQSSRYLVKRTGEKVFLECVQDMDHENMFWYRQDPGLGLRLIYFSYDVKMKEKGDIPEGYSVSREKKERFSLILESASTNQTSMYLCASSSQGNTEAFFGQGTRLTVV.

The chain recombines TRBV19 with TRBJ1-6; no firm D call. There are 14 residues in the CDR3. V was cut by 2 bases and J by 7 bases, with 9 bases left in between. The germline V gene encodes CDR1 LNHDA and CDR2 SQIVND (reference sequence). The CDR3 nucleotides are TGTGCCAGTAGTATAAGGACTGGGAATTCACCCCTCCACTTT. Translating it yields CASSIRTGNSPLHF.

The CDR3 loop reads CASSSGGLAGNEQYF. The DNA for the CDR3 is TGTGCCAGCAGTTCCGGAGGACTAGCGGGAAACGAGCAGTACTTC. This chain joins TRBV28 and TRBJ2-7, with 12 positions matching TRBD2. The germline CDR1 and CDR2 sequences are MDHEN and SYDVKM. Trimming removed 4 bases from V and 5 bases from J; junction bases left unmatched: 6. The CDR3 contains 15 residues.

The chain employs TRBV18 and TRBJ2-1, with TRBD2 as a possible D gene (5 bases). Germline CDR1 and CDR2: KGHSH and LQKENI. Trimming stripped 1 base from V and 4 bases from J, with 11 bases between. This CDR3 contains 15 residues. CDR3 sequence: CASSPQSGSYNEQFF. In DNA form, the CDR3 reads TGTGCCAGCTCACCACAAAGCGGCAGTTACAATGAGCAGTTCTTC.

About this clone itself: Other DNA variants within this sample encode the same CDR3. V gene TRBV28 combines with J gene TRBJ1-5; D not certain. The ends were cut back, 3 bases at V and 7 bases at J, with 7 bases in the middle. Germline V gene data show CDR1 as MDHEN and CDR2 as SYDVKM. The CDR3 is 12 residues long. This chain's CDR3 is CASSLMGQPQHF. The CDR3 DNA reads TGTGCCAGCAGTTTGATGGGGCAGCCCCAGCATTTT.

This chain joins TRBV29-1 and TRBJ2-2; D is ambiguous. V was pared by 5 bases and J by 6 bases, with 10 bases between. The CDR3 runs 12 residues. Germline CDR1 is SQVTM and CDR2 is ANQGSEA. The CDR3 DNA sequence: TGCAGCGTTCTGAGAACGGCCGGGGAGCTGTTTTTT. Translation gives CSVLRTAGELFF.

The chain links TRBV5-1 to TRBJ2-3, with 8 bases identical to TRBD2. Germline V lookup: CDR1 SGHRS, CDR2 YFSETQ. Trimming took 4 bases from V and 0 from J; bases not matched to a gene: 1. CDR3 size: 14 residues. The CDR3 DNA reads TGCGCCAGCAGCGAGCGGGAGAGCACAGATACGCAGTATTTT. Translating gives CASSERESTDTQYF.